This is a list of T cell receptor beta chains from one sample in a study of blood T cells in healthy people across ages. One entry per CDR3 protein, called by TCRdb with MiXCR from the 5' RACE reads. The data show about 1.8 million distinct CDR3 sequences, with around 50% seen just once and 2.1% held by the top ten. The material sequenced was blood. The source is a middle-aged woman in good health. Each CDR3 is given with its conserved first and last residue. Each record gives: D gene, clone size, J gene, V gene, CDR3 DNA, CDR3 protein. The D gene is left open where the match is weak. Size is omitted from some rows. Given values are once, few, many or a class for expanded clones.

>-|-|TRBJ1-2|TRBV20-1
TGCAGTGCTAGAGATGGGTCCAGGGCCTATGGCTACACCTTC
CSARDGSRAYGYTF
>TRBD2|many|TRBJ2-3|TRBV6-6
TGTGCCAGCAGCCGGGGGACTACTGATACGCAGTATTTT
CASSRGTTDTQYF
>TRBD2|-|TRBJ2-3|TRBV2
TGTGCCAGCCTCGAGACTAGCGGGGGAGATACGCAGTATTTT
CASLETSGGDTQYF
>TRBD1|-|TRBJ2-5|TRBV5-1
TGCGCCAGCAGCTTGAGTCCCGCGCAGGGGGAGCAGTACTTC
CASSLSPAQGEQYF
>-|few|TRBJ2-7|TRBV15
TGTGCCACCAGCAGAGCCGACAGTGGCTACGAGCAGTACTTC
CATSRADSGYEQYF
>-|-|TRBJ2-2|TRBV4-2
TGTGCCAGCAGCCGGAGGGGGGCTAGCGGGAACACCGGGGAGCTGTTTTTT
CASSRRGASGNTGELFF
>-|few|TRBJ2-1|TRBV5-6
TGTGCCAGCAGCCTTGGACAGACCGAGGTTTGGGAGCAGTTCTTC
CASSLGQTEVWEQFF
>-|-|TRBJ1-5|TRBV28
TGTGCCAGCAGTGTCTGGGGGCGCTTGGGCAATCAGCCCCAGCATTTT
CASSVWGRLGNQPQHF
>TRBD2|-|TRBJ2-7|TRBV20-1
TGCAGGGCGGGGACTAGCGGGGGTTACGAGCAGTACTTC
CRAGTSGGYEQYF
>TRBD1|few|TRBJ2-5|TRBV4-2
TGTGCCAGCAGCCAAGATCAGGGGACAGTACAAGAGACCCAGTACTTC
CASSQDQGTVQETQYF
>TRBD1|-|TRBJ1-4|TRBV15
TGTGCCACCAGCAGAGCAAAATACGAAAAACCGTCCCGGGACAGGGGAATTTATCGCGAAAAACTGTTTTTT
CATSRAKYEKPSRDRGIYREKLFF
>-|once|TRBJ1-5|TRBV21-1
TGTGCCAGCAGCAAATACGACAGGGGGCTCCTAAGCAATCAGCCCCAGCATTTT
CASSKYDRGLLSNQPQHF
>TRBD1|-|TRBJ2-5|TRBV7-2
TGTGCCAGCAGCTTAGTTTCAGGGGGCAAAGAGACCCAGTACTTC
CASSLVSGGKETQYF
>-|-|TRBJ2-5|TRBV20-1
TGCAGTCCCGGCGGCGCGGGGAACTACGGGCAGTACTTC
CSPGGAGNYGQYF
>TRBD1|-|TRBJ2-3|TRBV2
TGTGCCAGCAGTGTGGACAGGGTCGGGAGCACAGATACGCAGTATTTT
CASSVDRVGSTDTQYF
>-|-|TRBJ2-1|TRBV3-1
TGTGCCAGCAGCCACAAGGCAGGGTCCCCCTACGAGCAGTTCTTC
CASSHKAGSPYEQFF
>-|-|TRBJ1-2|TRBV6-2/TRBV6-3
TGTGCCAGCAGTCCATCAACCCTACACTCGGTATATGGCTACACCTTC
CASSPSTLHSVYGYTF
>TRBD1|-|TRBJ1-2|TRBV7-2
TGTGCCAGCAGCTATGGGACAGCCAAAGCTCATGGCTTCACCTTC
CASSYGTAKAHGFTF
>-|-|TRBJ2-7|TRBV4-1
TGCACCAGCAGCCAAGATCCGGACAGTACCTACGAGCAGTACTTC
CTSSQDPDSTYEQYF
>-|-|TRBJ2-5|TRBV11-2
TGTGCCAGCACCCCGATGGAGGAGACCCAGTACTTC
CASTPMEETQYF
>-|-|TRBJ2-3|TRBV20-1
TGCAGTGTGGGCAGGAGGGTGGTGACAGATACGCAGTATTTT
CSVGRRVVTDTQYF
>TRBD2|-|TRBJ2-7|TRBV4-1
TGCGCCAGCAGCCAAATGGGACTAGCGGGCCCTGGGGATTACGAGCAGTACTTC
CASSQMGLAGPGDYEQYF
>-|-|TRBJ1-4|TRBV5-1
TGCGCCAGCAGCCCGGAGATCCCAGGACACCCGGGCGGAAAACTGTTTTTT
CASSPEIPGHPGGKLFF
>-|few|TRBJ2-3|TRBV11-2
TGTGCCAGCAGCTTAGTATCAGGGATGGATACGCAGTATTTT
CASSLVSGMDTQYF
>TRBD1|-|TRBJ2-7|TRBV6-5
TGTGCCAGCAGTTCGGACAGGGACCACGAGCAGTACTTC
CASSSDRDHEQYF
>-|few|TRBJ2-3|TRBV7-2
TGTGCCAGCAGCTTTCGACCCGTTATGGGGGCGACAAGCACAGATACGCAGTATTTT
CASSFRPVMGATSTDTQYF
>-|-|TRBJ1-4|TRBV28
TGTGCCAGCAGTTTCATCGGGAGGAATGAAAAACTGTTTTTT
CASSFIGRNEKLFF
>-|few|TRBJ2-7|TRBV27
TGTGCCAGCAGTGGCCGGGACATTTCCTACGAGCAGTACTTC
CASSGRDISYEQYF
>-|once|TRBJ1-1|TRBV6-2/TRBV6-3
TGTGCCAGCAGTGAAAGGGGGACTGAAGCTTTCTTT
CASSERGTEAFF
>TRBD2|-|TRBJ2-3|TRBV5-1
TGCGCCAGCAGCTTGGAGGGACTAGCGGGTAGAAATACGCAGTATTTT
CASSLEGLAGRNTQYF
>-|-|TRBJ1-2|TRBV12-3/TRBV12-4
TGTGCCAGCAGTCCCGGTTATGGGTCCCCGTATGGCTACACCTTC
CASSPGYGSPYGYTF
>-|-|TRBJ2-7|TRBV13
TGTGCCAGCAGCCCCCCGAGGTTAGATGAGGTCGAGCAGTACTTC
CASSPPRLDEVEQYF
>-|few|TRBJ2-5|TRBV28
TGTGCCAGCAGTTTCACGGTCGCCCCTGAGACCCAGTACTTC
CASSFTVAPETQYF
>-|once|TRBJ2-7|TRBV20-1
TGCAGTGCCACTGTGGAGAGAAAGCAGTACTTC
CSATVERKQYF
>-|-|TRBJ2-5|TRBV2
TGTGCCAGCAGTGCTACAGGGATCCGGGAGACCCAGTACTTC
CASSATGIRETQYF
>TRBD1|-|TRBJ2-7|TRBV2
TGTGCCAGCCGGACAGGGATGAATGAGCAGTACTTC
CASRTGMNEQYF
>-|few|TRBJ2-3|TRBV5-5
TGTGCCAGCAGCTTGGACACAACCACAGATACGCAGTATTTT
CASSLDTTTDTQYF
>TRBD2|-|TRBJ2-1|TRBV29-1
TGCAGCGTTCGAAGACTAGCGGGGGGTTCCTACAATGAGCAGTTCTTC
CSVRRLAGGSYNEQFF
>-|-|TRBJ2-5|TRBV18
TGTGCCAGCTCACCTTATTTCGGGACACAGCAAGAGACCCAGTACTTC
CASSPYFGTQQETQYF
>-|-|TRBJ1-2|TRBV28
TGTGCCAGCAGGATACAGGAAAACTATGGCTACACCTTC
CASRIQENYGYTF
>TRBD1|-|TRBJ1-5|TRBV2
TGTGCCAGCAGTGACAGGGGGCCGGATCAGCCCCAGCATTTT
CASSDRGPDQPQHF
>TRBD1|-|TRBJ1-2|TRBV6-6
TGTGCCAGCACAAGACAGGGAAGAGGTGGCTACACCTTC
CASTRQGRGGYTF
>-|few|TRBJ2-2|TRBV27
TGTGCCAGCAGTCCAACTCGACAGTACACCGGGGAGCTGTTTTTT
CASSPTRQYTGELFF
>TRBD1|-|TRBJ2-1|TRBV4-1
TGCGCCAGCAGCCTCATAACCCCGGGACAGGGGGCAGACCGTGAGCAGTTCTTC
CASSLITPGQGADREQFF
>-|few|TRBJ2-1|TRBV3-1
TGTGCCAGCAGCCACCCTGGACGGGGGAACAATGAGCAGTTCTTC
CASSHPGRGNNEQFF